These 17 T cell receptor beta chains were sequenced from one sample in a study of CD8 T cells in ankylosing spondylitis. Study results and limitations: One TCR beta motif, made up of about 8 highly homologous variants, appeared characteristic of ankylosing spondylitis blood.

These receptors have no known antigen. MiXCR, applied by TCRdb to the 5' RACE reads, yields one record per CDR3 protein. The data hold hundreds of thousands of distinct CDR3 sequences, with 26% observed a single time. Sequencing was performed on blood, either unsorted or a sorted T cell fraction (not recorded which). These receptors were obtained from a male donor with ankylosing spondylitis.

V gene TRBV4-1 combines with J gene TRBJ2-3; weak D call: TRBD1 (5 bases). Trimming stripped 1 base from V and 2 bases from J, with 16 bases between. There are 17 residues in the CDR3. Per germline, CDR1 MGHRA and CDR2 YSYEKL. CDR3 residues: CASSQALRQSSTDTQYF. Here the CDR3 DNA reads TGCGCCAGCAGCCAAGCTTTGCGACAGAGCTCCACAGATACGCAGTATTTT.

The chain combines TRBV5-1 with TRBJ2-4; tentatively, D is TRBD1 (6 bases). Trimming removed 1 base from V and 6 bases from J, with 14 bases in between. The germline CDR1 and CDR2 sequences are SGHRS and YFSETQ. The CDR3 contains 15 residues. CDR3: CASSLNGKQGNIQYF. The CDR3 DNA sequence: TGCGCCAGCAGCTTGAACGGGAAACAGGGAAACATTCAGTACTTC.

This clonotype has only a few counts. CDR3 bases: TGTGCCAGCAGCCCCGACTCCCAATATTCAGCTTTCTTT. This encodes CASSPDSQYSAFF. The chain couples TRBV9 to TRBJ1-1; D is unclear. Per the germline V gene, CDR1 is SGDLS and CDR2 is YYNGEE. Trimming removed 4 bases at V and 10 bases at J, with 17 bases between. The CDR3 consists of 13 residues.

This clonotype was observed a handful of times. This sequence joins TRBV9 and TRBJ1-2; D is possibly TRBD1 (5 bases). Germline assignment: CDR1 SGDLS and CDR2 YYNGEE. The CDR3 covers 14 residues. Deletions cut 4 bases from V and 2 bases from J, with 12 bases between. The DNA of the CDR3 is TGTGCCAGCAGCCTGATTGGGGCGAACTATGGCTACACCTTC. This encodes CASSLIGANYGYTF.

This sequence joins TRBV20-1 and TRBJ2-5, with D unresolved. The V and J ends lost 5 bases and 5 bases respectively, with 15 bases between them. The CDR3 runs 13 residues. The germline V gene has CDR1 DFQATT and CDR2 SNEGSKA (reference sequence). This CDR3 reads CSAERLAGETQYF. Here the CDR3 DNA reads TGCAGTGCTGAGCGACTGGCCGGCGAGACCCAGTACTTC.

For this clonotype: At one of its ends the junction is not consistent with the germline gene, which may arise from a read error. This sequence joins TRBV29-1 and TRBJ2-2; 9 bases are a match to TRBD1. This CDR3 region has 14 residues. Germline CDR1 SQVTM, CDR2 ANQGSEA. CDR3 DNA sequence: TGCAGCGTTTGGACAGGGGAGAACACCGGGGGGCTGTTTTTT. This encodes CSVWTGENTGGLFF.

The rearrangement joins TRBV3-1 to TRBJ2-1; D not certain. There are 13 residues in the CDR3. V was cut by 1 base and J by 5 bases, with 6 bases left in between. Germline V gene lookup returns CDR1 LGHDT and CDR2 YNNKEL (reference sequence). The CDR3 spells CASSQALNNEQFF. The CDR3 DNA is TGTGCCAGCAGCCAAGCACTGAACAATGAGCAGTTCTTC.

The chain couples TRBV19 to TRBJ1-1; no clear D gene. Trimming shortened V by 2 bases and J by 0 bases, and 10 bases separated the two germline ends. The germline V gene has CDR1 LNHDA and CDR2 SQIVND (reference sequence). This CDR3 is 15 amino acids long. CDR3 in DNA: TGTGCCAGTAGTATAACGCGGGGAATGAACACTGAAGCTTTCTTT. Protein product: CASSITRGMNTEAFF.

This clonotype was counted a few times. The rearrangement uses TRBV12-3 or TRBV12-4 and TRBJ1-6; D may be TRBD1 (6 bases). The CDR3 is made up of 14 amino acids. The ends were cut back, 6 bases at V and 11 bases at J, with 17 bases in the middle. CDR3 in amino acids: CASRTGGSSTPLHF. The DNA of the CDR3 is TGTGCCAGCAGGACAGGCGGAAGCTCCACACCCCTCCACTTT.

V usage is TRBV20-1 and J usage is TRBJ2-1, with D possibly being TRBD2 (6 bases). V lost 0 bases to trimming and J lost 4 bases, with 16 bases between them. The CDR3 consists of 16 residues. Looked up from germline, CDR1 is DFQATT and CDR2 is SNEGSKA (reference sequence). The CDR3 coding sequence is TGCAGTGCTAGAGATCCCCTAGCGAGCTTTTACAATGAGCAGTTCTTC. As protein: CSARDPLASFYNEQFF.

The sample holds many counts of this clonotype. This sequence joins TRBV12-3 or TRBV12-4 and TRBJ1-5; D gene uncertain. V was cut by 3 bases and J by 1 base, with 4 bases left in between. This CDR3 region has 13 residues. The CDR3 protein is CASSLASNQPQHF. Written as DNA, the CDR3 is TGTGCCAGCAGTTTGGCCAGCAATCAGCCCCAGCATTTT.

V is TRBV5-1 and J is TRBJ1-1; 9 positions agree with TRBD1. Germline-derived CDR1 and CDR2 are SGHRS and YFSETQ. The CDR3 runs 16 residues. Trimming removed 0 bases from V and 1 base from J; junction bases left unmatched: 4. This chain's CDR3 is CASSLAPGQGNTEAFF. CDR3 in DNA: TGCGCCAGCAGCTTGGCCCCGGGACAGGGGAACACTGAAGCTTTCTTT.

V and J are TRBV5-1 and TRBJ2-2; D could derive from TRBD1 or TRBD2 (6 bases each). Germline values: CDR1 SGHRS, CDR2 YFSETQ. V lost 3 bases and J 4 bases, leaving 25 bases between the germline ends. The CDR3 contains 19 residues. DNA for the CDR3: TGCGCCAGCAGCTCCTCGGGAAGCGGAAGGAGGGGGAGCACCGGGGAGCTGTTTTTT. Translating gives CASSSSGSGRRGSTGELFF.

A few counts support this clonotype. The V gene is TRBV5-1, the J gene TRBJ1-1; possibly TRBD1 for D (5 bases). CDR1 and CDR2 from the germline V gene are SGHRS and YFSETQ. Trimming took off 9 bases at V and 1 base at J, with 10 bases between the two ends. The CDR3 contains 12 residues. As DNA, the CDR3 is TGCGCCACCGGGGGGGAGAACACTGAAGCTTTCTTT. Protein: CATGGENTEAFF. Variable domain in full (rest from reference TRBV5-1 and TRBJ1-1): KAGVTQTPRYLIKTRGQQVTLSCSPISGHRSVSWYQQTPGQGLQFLFEYFSETQRNKGNFPGRFSGRQFSNSRSEMNVSTLELGDSALYLCATGGENTEAFFGQGTRLTVV.

The sample holds one count of this clonotype. Compared with germline, one end of the junction differs, possibly owing to a read error. The chain joins TRBV20-1 to TRBJ1-1; D gene uncertain. CDR1 is DFQATT, CDR2 SNEGSKA, per germline (reference sequence). The CDR3 loop spans 12 amino acids. CDR3 loop: CSAGDLDTEAFF. CDR3 nucleotides: TGCAGTGCTGGAGACCTGGACACTGAAGCTTTCTTT.

In its sample, this clonotype was seen many times. The chain uses TRBV12-3 or TRBV12-4 and TRBJ2-1; 7 nucleotides line up with TRBD1. Trimming cost V 2 bases and J 4 bases; bases outside gene matches: 5. The CDR3 covers 15 residues. CDR3 DNA: TGTGCCAGCAGTTTAACAGGGGCTGCTTACAATGAGCAGTTCTTC. Translation: CASSLTGAAYNEQFF.

This clonotype was recorded at least ten times. At one end the junction does not follow the germline gene, possibly because of a read error. V is TRBV12-3 or TRBV12-4 and J is TRBJ2-3; a weak D match, TRBD1 (6 bases). CDR3 size: 12 residues. Here the CDR3 DNA reads TGTGCCAGCAGTCTCTTCGGACAGTCAGAAGAATTT. It is translated as CASSLFGQSEEF.